These 16 T cell receptor beta chains were sequenced from one sample in a study of Ad26.COV2.S vaccination and SARS-CoV-2 variants. Regarding treatment: 15 to 20 received Ad26.COV2.S at low or high dose, single or two shots; about 5 received placebo; per-sample allocation not given. Samples analyzed were those drawn on day 63 after the first vaccine or placebo injection. The assay was immunoSEQ multiplex PCR, and TCRdb's table has in-frame clones only and misses some. The sample includes approximately 350,000 clones, around 90% seen only once; the top ten take around 3.7%. The specimen comprised peripheral blood, sampled in a trial of Ad26.COV2.S vaccine versus placebo. The origin of the receptors is a person aged 18 to 59 who received the Ad26.COV2.S COVID-19 vaccine or a placebo.

The DNA for the CDR3 is TGTGCCATCAGTGACCCGGGACAGCAAGAAAAACTGTTTTTT. Its translation: CAISDPGQQEKLFF. The rearrangement links TRBV10-3 to TRBJ1-4, with TRBD1 matching 7 bases. The J segment lost 8 bases and the V segment lost 3 bases, leaving 6 bases of the junction unmatched. The germline CDR1 and CDR2 sequences are ENHRY and SYGVKD. The CDR3 runs to 14 residues.

CDR3 in amino acids: CASSFNRGPEAFF. In DNA, the CDR3 is TGTGCCAGCAGTTTTAACAGGGGACCTGAAGCTTTCTTT. This chain connects TRBV27 to TRBJ1-1; the match to TRBD1 covers 7 bases. Germline assignment: CDR1 MNHEY and CDR2 SMNVEV (reference sequence). The CDR3 has 13 residues. V lost 3 bases and J lost 6; bases outside the gene matches: 4.

The V call is TRBV5-1, the J call TRBJ2-7; 10 bases align to TRBD2. V shed 3 bases and J 2 bases; nucleotides not matched to a gene: 8. The CDR3 is 16 amino acids. Per the germline V gene, CDR1 is SGHRS and CDR2 is YFSETQ. CDR3 amino acids: CASSSHRSGGAYEQYF. DNA for the CDR3: TGCGCCAGCAGCTCCCATCGAAGCGGGGGGGCCTACGAGCAGTACTTC.

This clone was detected once. V usage is TRBV10-2 and J usage is TRBJ1-4; maybe TRBD1 (5 bases). Per germline, CDR1 WSHSY and CDR2 SAAADI. The CDR3 extends over 15 amino acids. Trimming cost V 3 bases and J 2 bases, with 10 bases left between them. The CDR3 protein is CASSDVRGTNEKLFF. CDR3 coding DNA: TGCGCCAGCAGTGATGTAAGGGGCACTAATGAAAAACTGTTTTTT.

This rearrangement joins TRBV19 to TRBJ2-1; 8 bases match TRBD1. V was pared by 7 bases and J by 6 bases, with 5 bases of the junction left unmatched. Germline CDR1 and CDR2: LNHDA and SQIVND (reference sequence). The CDR3 covers 13 residues. The chain's CDR3 is CASKPGQVNEQFF. The CDR3 nucleotides read TGTGCCAGTAAGCCGGGACAGGTCAATGAGCAGTTCTTC.

This chain connects TRBV12-5 to TRBJ2-7, with D unclear. CDR1 LGHNT and CDR2 FRNRAP come from the germline V gene. The CDR3 totals 13 residues. Trimming shortened V by 1 base and J by 0 bases, and 4 bases separated the two germline ends. CDR3 protein: CASGLGGSYEQYF. CDR3 sequence (DNA): TGTGCTAGTGGTTTGGGGGGCTCCTACGAGCAGTACTTC.

The chain has TRBV2 and TRBJ2-7, with D perhaps being TRBD1 or TRBD2 (6 bases each). Germline V gene data show CDR1 as SNHLY and CDR2 as FYNNEI. With 4 bases removed from V and 3 bases from J, the gap between germline ends came to 16 bases. The CDR3 has 15 residues. CDR3 in DNA: TGTGCCAGCAGTGGAGGGGGACTCCTAATCTACGAGCAGTACTTC. Its translation: CASSGGGLLIYEQYF.

This sequence joins TRBV15 and TRBJ1-5, with D possibly being TRBD1 (5 bases). This CDR3 has 15 residues. CDR1 is LNHNV, CDR2 YYDKDF, per germline (reference sequence). V shed 5 bases and J shed 1 base, with 12 bases lying between them. CDR3: CATSPRRGSNQPQHF. The CDR3 DNA reads as TGTGCCACCAGCCCGAGGCGGGGGAGCAATCAGCCCCAGCATTTT.

The chain combines TRBV23-1 with TRBJ1-6; TRBD1 is a possible D gene (6 bases). TRBV23-1 is sorted into the ORF group, with uncertain function. V was cut by 8 bases and J by 7 bases, with 12 bases left in between. This CDR3 has 13 residues. CDR3 DNA sequence: TGCGCCAGCCCAGGGGTGGGGAATTCACCCCTCCACTTT. Its translation is CASPGVGNSPLHF.

The rearrangement joins TRBV19 to TRBJ1-1, with D perhaps TRBD1 (6 bases). This CDR3 has 13 residues. V was pared by 6 bases and J by 4 bases, with 12 bases between. Germline assignment: CDR1 LNHDA and CDR2 SQIVND (reference sequence). The CDR3 reads CASRHRDGTEAFF. The DNA of the CDR3 is TGTGCCAGTAGGCACAGGGACGGCACTGAAGCTTTCTTT.

The rearrangement uses TRBV5-1 and TRBJ1-4; the D is unclear. This CDR3 region has 14 residues. V was pared by 3 bases and J by 4 bases, with 10 bases between. In germline, CDR1 is SGHRS, CDR2 YFSETQ. The CDR3 reads CASSSRGINEKLFF. The CDR3 bases are TGCGCCAGCAGCTCACGGGGTATTAATGAAAAACTGTTTTTT.

The rearrangement uses TRBV11-3 and TRBJ2-3; D not certain. Trimming removed 4 bases from V and 2 bases from J, with 10 bases in between. CDR1 is SGHNT and CDR2 is YENEEA in the germline V gene. The CDR3 loop spans 14 amino acids. CDR3: CASSSESATDTQYF. The CDR3 bases are TGTGCCAGCAGCTCCGAGAGCGCCACAGATACGCAGTATTTT.

The chain is built from TRBV4-1 and TRBJ1-5; D gene unclear. V was trimmed by 1 base and J by 1 base, leaving 11 bases between them. The CDR3 covers 16 residues. Germline CDR1 reads MGHRA; CDR2 reads YSYEKL. The CDR3 coding sequence is TGCGCCAGCAGCCAAGCTCGTGGGCAGAGCAATCAGCCCCAGCATTTT. As protein: CASSQARGQSNQPQHF.

The CDR3 sequence: CASTLSGELFF. The CDR3, as DNA: TGTGCCAGCACCCTATCCGGGGAGCTGTTTTTT. The V and J genes are TRBV12-3 or TRBV12-4 and TRBJ2-2, with no clear D. Trimming cost V 7 bases and J 6 bases, with 6 bases left between them. CDR3 length equals 11 residues.

V gene TRBV24-1 combines with J gene TRBJ2-5, with 8 bases aligning to TRBD1. The V gene's germline CDR1 is KGHDR and CDR2 SFDVKD. The CDR3 consists of 14 residues. V lost 4 bases, J lost 5 bases, and 5 bases stayed unmatched. CDR3 nucleotides: TGTGCCACCAGTGAGACAGGGGTCGGGGAGACCCAGTACTTC. The encoded protein is CATSETGVGETQYF.

The table lists this clone with a few counts. This rearrangement joins TRBV6-6 to TRBJ2-3; D perhaps matches TRBD2 (7 bases). Between the trimmed V and J ends, which lost 5 bases and 0 bases, there was a span of 21 bases. Germline V gene sequence: CDR1 MNHNY, CDR2 SVGAGI (reference sequence). This CDR3 comprises 18 residues. Here the CDR3 reads CASSPDWAGASSTDTQYF. The CDR3 DNA follows: TGTGCCAGCAGTCCCGACTGGGCGGGGGCCTCTAGCACAGATACGCAGTATTTT.